These 25 T cell receptor beta chains were sequenced from one sample in a study of blood T cell repertoires in COVID-19. Only in-frame clones appear in the TCRdb table, and some are missing; sequencing was by immunoSEQ multiplex PCR. The sample includes nearly 200,000 clones, approximately 82% of them seen just once. Sequenced sample: peripheral blood. These receptors were collected from a human donor with acute or convalescent COVID-19. The donor label of this sample is uncertain.

This clone was recorded a few times. The chain uses TRBV7-2 and TRBJ1-2, with D unclear. CDR3 length: 15 residues. Trimming stripped 1 base from V and 4 bases from J, with 13 bases between. Germline V lookup: CDR1 SGHTA, CDR2 FQGNSA. CDR3 sequence (DNA): TGTGCCAGCAGCTTAGAAGCGGCACGGCTCTATGGCTACACCTTC. This encodes CASSLEAARLYGYTF.

The chain recombines TRBV6-5 with TRBJ2-5; TRBD1 aligns across 8 bases. Per germline, CDR1 MNHEY and CDR2 SVGAGI. The CDR3 sequence is 15 residues long. V gave up 6 bases and J gave up 1 base; unmatched junction bases: 7. Here the CDR3 reads CASRSVDRAQETQYF. The CDR3 bases are TGTGCCAGCAGATCCGTGGACAGGGCCCAAGAGACCCAGTACTTC.

The chain employs TRBV5-1 and TRBJ1-5; no reliable D call. V lost 4 bases, J lost 1 base, and 9 bases lay in between. CDR3 length equals 14 residues. Germline V lookup: CDR1 SGHRS, CDR2 YFSETQ. The DNA for the CDR3 is TGCGCCAGCAGCGAGGAGGGCAGCAATCAGCCCCAGCATTTT. Its translation: CASSEEGSNQPQHF.

The chain uses TRBV10-3 and TRBJ2-7; perhaps TRBD1 as D (8 bases). The V end was cut by 3 bases, the J end by 2 bases, with 20 bases between. The CDR3 runs 17 residues. Germline lookup yields CDR1 ENHRY and CDR2 SYGVKD. The CDR3 region is CAISDLGGTGGTYEQYF. As DNA, the CDR3 is TGTGCCATCAGTGATTTGGGAGGGACAGGAGGCACCTACGAGCAGTACTTC.

Here the CDR3 DNA reads TGTGCCAGCAGCTCCTCGGGGTACGAGCAGTACTTC. It is translated as CASSSSGYEQYF. The chain uses TRBV7-6 and TRBJ2-7; tentatively, D is TRBD2 (5 bases). Germline V lookup: CDR1 SGHVS, CDR2 FNYEAQ. V gave up 4 bases and J gave up 4 bases, with 8 bases separating them. The CDR3 loop spans 12 amino acids.

The V and J genes are TRBV24-1 and TRBJ1-1; D gene uncertain. V shed 2 bases and J shed 4 bases, with 7 bases lying between them. The CDR3 runs to 13 residues. CDR1 and CDR2 (germline): KGHDR, SFDVKD. Written as DNA, the CDR3 is TGTGCCACCAGTGATTCTGTTTCCACTGAAGCTTTCTTT. It yields the protein CATSDSVSTEAFF.

The chain employs TRBV30 and TRBJ2-3, with D tentatively TRBD2 (5 bases). Germline V lookup: CDR1 GTSNPN, CDR2 SVGIG (reference sequence). V lost 4 bases and J lost 1, with 12 bases in between. The CDR3 is made up of 14 amino acids. As DNA, the CDR3 is TGTGCCTGGAACACCGGGGTCCGCACAGATACGCAGTATTTT. Translated: CAWNTGVRTDTQYF.

In this sample, this clone turned up a few times. V is TRBV5-1 and J is TRBJ1-1; D is perhaps TRBD1 (5 bases). This CDR3 region has 14 residues. Trimming cost V 1 base and J 2 bases, with 9 bases left between them. Germline V gives CDR1 SGHRS, CDR2 YFSETQ. CDR3 nucleotide sequence: TGCGCCAGCAGCTTGTTGGGGCAAAACACTGAAGCTTTCTTT. Translated: CASSLLGQNTEAFF.

The count of this clone is one. The chain uses TRBV3-1 (or the pseudogene TRBV3-2) and TRBJ2-1; TRBD2 might be the D (6 bases). Germline loops: CDR1 LGHDT, CDR2 YNNKEL (reference sequence). Trimming took 1 base from V and 5 from J, leaving 12 bases between them. The CDR3 is 15 residues long. The DNA of the CDR3 is TGTGCCAGCAGCCAAGTGGCTAGCGTCCACAATGAGCAGTTCTTC. This encodes CASSQVASVHNEQFF.

With regard to this clone: Other DNA sequences within the sample encode an identical CDR3. CDR3: CASSLGLAVQETQYF. The DNA of the CDR3 is TGCGCCAGCAGCTTGGGACTAGCGGTCCAAGAGACCCAGTACTTC. The chain uses TRBV5-1 and TRBJ2-5, with 9 bases that match TRBD2. This CDR3 is built from 15 residues. V was pared by 0 bases and J by 1 base, with 1 base of the junction left unmatched. Germline V gene lookup returns CDR1 SGHRS and CDR2 YFSETQ.

The rearrangement uses TRBV18 and TRBJ1-1; D is unclear. This CDR3 has 13 amino acids. The V gene lost 5 bases and the J gene lost 8 bases, with 15 bases spanning the gap. Germline V gene lookup returns CDR1 KGHSH and CDR2 LQKENI. The CDR3 DNA reads as TGTGCCAGCTCAACGGACTCGGGTGGGGAAGCTTTCTTT. Protein: CASSTDSGGEAFF.

This clone was recorded a few times. The CDR3 nucleotides are TGTGCCAGTAGTATAGGCGGACTACCCCACAATGAGCAGTTCTTC. Its translation: CASSIGGLPHNEQFF. The V gene is TRBV19, the J gene TRBJ2-1; weak D call: TRBD2 (6 bases). The V end was cut by 1 base, the J end by 5 bases, with 12 bases between. CDR3 size: 15 residues. Germline V gene lookup returns CDR1 LNHDA and CDR2 SQIVND (reference sequence).

V and J are TRBV6-5 and TRBJ2-7; TRBD1 matches at 9 bases. CDR3 length: 15 amino acids. CDR1 and CDR2 (germline): MNHEY, SVGAGI. The J segment lost 3 bases and the V segment lost 6 bases, leaving 9 bases of the junction unmatched. The CDR3 region has the DNA TGTGCCAGCAGGTCCCGGACAGGGGTTTTCTACGAGCAGTACTTC. Amino acids: CASRSRTGVFYEQYF.

This chain links TRBV10-3 with TRBJ1-5; weak D call: TRBD1 (6 bases). The CDR3 extends over 11 amino acids. The germline gives CDR1 ENHRY, CDR2 SYGVKD. CDR3 sequence: CVRTANQPQHF. The CDR3 coding sequence is TGTGTAAGGACAGCTAATCAGCCCCAGCATTTT.

The chain recombines TRBV9 with TRBJ1-2, with 7 nucleotides matching TRBD1. CDR3 length equals 16 residues. With 3 bases clipped from V and 8 bases from J, the junction kept 16 bases outside the gene matches. Germline-derived CDR1 and CDR2 are SGDLS and YYNGEE. In nucleotides, the CDR3 is TGTGCCAGCAGCGCGAGACTGAACAGGGGTGGGAGCGGCTACACCTTC. Protein sequence: CASSARLNRGGSGYTF. Full variable domain (rest looked up from reference TRBV9 and TRBJ1-2): DSGVTQTPKHLITATGQRVTLRCSPRSGDLSVYWYQQSLDQGLQFLIQYYNGEERAKGNILERFSAQQFPDLHSELNLSSLELGDSALYFCASSARLNRGGSGYTFGSGTRLTVV.

The CDR3 loop reads CASSRGGTNSPLHF. In nucleotides, the CDR3 is TGTGCCAGCAGCCGCGGAGGGACTAATTCACCCCTCCACTTT. V usage is TRBV6-6 and J usage is TRBJ1-6, with D possibly matching TRBD1 (5 bases). From germline, CDR1 is MNHNY and CDR2 SVGAGI (reference sequence). This CDR3 is 14 amino acids long. V dropped 6 bases and J dropped 6 bases, with 12 bases sitting between them.

In its sample, this clone was seen once. V and J are TRBV30 and TRBJ1-2; D is perhaps TRBD1 (6 bases). The CDR3 extends over 15 amino acids. The V gene's germline CDR1 is GTSNPN and CDR2 SVGIG (reference sequence). V shed 0 bases and J shed 1 base, with 12 bases lying between them. The CDR3 region has the DNA TGTGCCTGGAGTGTACAGGACAGCCTTAACTATGGCTACACCTTC. Translation gives CAWSVQDSLNYGYTF.

CDR3 sequence: CASSPYAGTGGTEAFF. As DNA, the CDR3 is TGCGCCAGCAGCCCTTATGCCGGGACAGGGGGGACTGAAGCTTTCTTT. J is TRBJ1-1 and V is TRBV5-1; 11 bases agree with TRBD1. This CDR3 has 16 residues. V trimming: 4 bases; J trimming: 5 bases; junction bases outside the gene matches: 10. Germline CDR1 and CDR2: SGHRS and YFSETQ.

The rearrangement joins TRBV27 to TRBJ2-6; weak D call: TRBD2 (5 bases). V was pared by 0 bases and J by 0 bases, with 12 bases between. Germline lookup yields CDR1 MNHEY and CDR2 SMNVEV (reference sequence). This CDR3 comprises 18 residues. The CDR3 sequence is CASSLSSGLSSGANVLTF. The CDR3 DNA sequence: TGTGCCAGCAGTTTATCATCAGGACTTAGCTCTGGGGCCAACGTCCTGACTTTC.

The count of this clone is one. This sequence joins TRBV27 and TRBJ2-5; the match to TRBD2 covers 11 bases. The V and J ends lost 0 bases and 2 bases, in that order; junction bases with no gene match: 11. The germline V gene encodes CDR1 MNHEY and CDR2 SMNVEV (reference sequence). CDR3 size: 19 residues. In DNA form, the CDR3 reads TGTGCCAGCAGTTTATCGTCGCCTAGCGGGAGGTCTCCACAAGAGACCCAGTACTTC. It codes for CASSLSSPSGRSPQETQYF.

The rearrangement links TRBV7-6 to TRBJ2-2, with D possibly matching TRBD2 (6 bases). The germline V gene encodes CDR1 SGHVS and CDR2 FNYEAQ. V was trimmed by 4 bases and J by 4 bases, leaving 13 bases between them. The CDR3 totals 15 residues. The CDR3 region is CASSSGTGPTGELFF. The DNA for the CDR3 is TGTGCCAGCAGCTCTGGGACTGGGCCCACCGGGGAGCTGTTTTTT.

This clone showed up just once. The chain carries TRBV28 and TRBJ1-2; 7 bases are shared with TRBD1. This CDR3 is built from 14 residues. Germline lookup yields CDR1 MDHEN and CDR2 SYDVKM. After removal of 2 bases from V and 4 bases from J, the junction contained 4 bases not matched to a gene. The CDR3 DNA reads TGTGCCAGCAGTTTAGGGGACAGCTTCTATGGCTACACCTTC. This sequence encodes CASSLGDSFYGYTF.

The chain carries TRBV6-5 and TRBJ2-2, with 7 bases that match TRBD2. The CDR3 extends over 15 amino acids. The germline V gene has CDR1 MNHEY and CDR2 SVGAGI. Trimming removed 2 bases from V and 5 bases from J; junction bases left unmatched: 5. The CDR3 is CASSYVASGTGELFF. The CDR3 DNA sequence: TGTGCCAGCAGTTACGTCGCTAGCGGTACCGGGGAGCTGTTTTTT.

V and J are TRBV28 and TRBJ1-3; 7 nucleotides line up with TRBD1. CDR1 is MDHEN, CDR2 SYDVKM, per germline. With V trimmed by 5 bases and J by 9 bases, 10 bases remained unmatched. CDR3 length equals 14 residues. The CDR3 DNA follows: TGTGCCAGCAGTCCGGGACAGAGACCGCCCACCATATATTTT. As protein: CASSPGQRPPTIYF.

The rearrangement links TRBV5-1 to TRBJ2-6; 10 bases align to TRBD1. The CDR3 consists of 20 residues. J gave up 0 bases and V 0 bases, and 9 bases lay outside the gene matches. From germline, CDR1 is SGHRS and CDR2 YFSETQ. The CDR3, as DNA: TGCGCCAGCAGCTTGGAACCGGCCGGGACAGGGGTCTCTGGGGCCAACGTCCTGACTTTC. Amino acids: CASSLEPAGTGVSGANVLTF.